This entry concerns a single T cell receptor (beta chain). Its antigen is as yet unknown. This sample is drawn from a study of T-cell reconstitution after alpha-beta-depleted transplantation in children. Findings of the study overall: As was reported, about two months after transplant, alpha-beta T cells came from several hundred expanded graft clones. Most T-cell counts and diversity one year after the transplant came from T cells that were newly produced.

For TCRbeta, the library was prepared with unique molecular identifiers. TCRdb redid the calling of the PCR reads with MiXCR, one entry per CDR3 protein. The repertoire includes around 580,000 distinct CDR3 sequences, roughly 23% of them detected once, and around an eighth sits in the top ten. The V end lost 4 bases, the J end lost 0 bases, and 9 bases lay between the germline ends. CDR1 and CDR2 from the germline V gene are SQVTM and ANQGSEA. The CDR3 is made up of 13 amino acids. The sample consisted of PBMCs, mostly from graft donor cells, taken 360 days after TCRalphabeta/CD19-depleted stem cell transplant. The TCR originated in a boy in the first two years of life who had a stem cell transplant for acute myeloid leukemia, so the T cells may come from the graft donor. The gene calls are TRBV29-1 and TRBJ1-1; weak D call: TRBD1 (5 bases). The CDR3 spells CSVGGRLNTEAFF. The CDR3, as DNA: TGCAGCGTTGGGGGACGTTTGAACACTGAAGCTTTCTTT.